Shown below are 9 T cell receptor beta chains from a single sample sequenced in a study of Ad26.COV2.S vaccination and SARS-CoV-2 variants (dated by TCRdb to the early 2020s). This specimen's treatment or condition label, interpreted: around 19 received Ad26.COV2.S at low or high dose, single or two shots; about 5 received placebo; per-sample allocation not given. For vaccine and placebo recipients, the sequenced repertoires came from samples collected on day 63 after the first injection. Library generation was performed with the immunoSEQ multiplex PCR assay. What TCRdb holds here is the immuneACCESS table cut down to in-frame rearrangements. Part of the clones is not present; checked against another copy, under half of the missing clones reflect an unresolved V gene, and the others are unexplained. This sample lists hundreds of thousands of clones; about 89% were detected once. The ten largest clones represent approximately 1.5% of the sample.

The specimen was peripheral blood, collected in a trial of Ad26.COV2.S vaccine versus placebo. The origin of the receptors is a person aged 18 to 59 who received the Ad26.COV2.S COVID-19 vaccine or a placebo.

The CDR3 nucleotides read TGTGCCAGCAGCGCCGGACAGCGGGGGCAGGGAGATACGCAGTATTTT. Protein sequence: CASSAGQRGQGDTQYF. The V gene is TRBV7-9, the J gene TRBJ2-3, with 8 bases aligning to TRBD2. The germline V gene has CDR1 SEHNR and CDR2 FQNEAQ (reference sequence). The CDR3 totals 16 residues. J was trimmed by 5 bases and V by 5 bases; bases with no gene match: 12.

Here the CDR3 DNA reads TGTGCCAGCAGACTGGGACTAGCGGGAGCGTACGAGCAGTACTTC. It codes for CASRLGLAGAYEQYF. The V gene is TRBV6-5, the J gene TRBJ2-7; TRBD2 matches 14 bases. Germline assignment: CDR1 MNHEY and CDR2 SVGAGI. Unmatched junction bases numbered 5, after V lost 6 bases and J lost 4 bases. CDR3 size: 15 residues.

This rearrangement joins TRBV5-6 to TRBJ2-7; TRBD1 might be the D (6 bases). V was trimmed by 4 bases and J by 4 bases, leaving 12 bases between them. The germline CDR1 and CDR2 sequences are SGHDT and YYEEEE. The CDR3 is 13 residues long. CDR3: CASSRDTPYEQYF. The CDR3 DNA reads TGTGCCAGCAGCCGGGACACCCCTTACGAGCAGTACTTC.

CDR3 DNA sequence: TGTGCCAGCAGCCAGGACAGTGCGACCCTGGATACGCAGTATTTT. It codes for CASSQDSATLDTQYF. The chain employs TRBV4-2 and TRBJ2-3, with D possibly TRBD1 on 6 matching bases. This CDR3 is 15 amino acids long. Germline CDR1 is LGHNA and CDR2 is YNFKEQ. With 3 bases removed from V and 6 bases from J, the gap between germline ends came to 16 bases.

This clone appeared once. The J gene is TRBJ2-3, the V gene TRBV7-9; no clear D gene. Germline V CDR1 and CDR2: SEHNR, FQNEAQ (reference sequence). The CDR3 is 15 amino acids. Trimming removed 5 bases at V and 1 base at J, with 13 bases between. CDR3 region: CASSLGYSGTDTQYF. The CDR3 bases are TGTGCCAGCAGCCTCGGGTACTCGGGCACAGATACGCAGTATTTT.

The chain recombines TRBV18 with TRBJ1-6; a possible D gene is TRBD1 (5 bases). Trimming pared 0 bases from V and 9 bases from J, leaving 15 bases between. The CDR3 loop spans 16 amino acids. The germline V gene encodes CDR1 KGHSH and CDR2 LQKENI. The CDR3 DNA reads TGTGCCAGCTCACCACCGTGGGGCCAGGGAACTTCACCCCTCCACTTT. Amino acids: CASSPPWGQGTSPLHF.

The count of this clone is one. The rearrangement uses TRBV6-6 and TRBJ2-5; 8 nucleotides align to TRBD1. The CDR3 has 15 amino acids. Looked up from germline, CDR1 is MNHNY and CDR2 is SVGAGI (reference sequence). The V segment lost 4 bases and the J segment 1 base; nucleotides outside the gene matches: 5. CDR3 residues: CASSSPQGGQETQYF. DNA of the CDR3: TGTGCCAGCAGTTCACCACAGGGGGGCCAAGAGACCCAGTACTTC.

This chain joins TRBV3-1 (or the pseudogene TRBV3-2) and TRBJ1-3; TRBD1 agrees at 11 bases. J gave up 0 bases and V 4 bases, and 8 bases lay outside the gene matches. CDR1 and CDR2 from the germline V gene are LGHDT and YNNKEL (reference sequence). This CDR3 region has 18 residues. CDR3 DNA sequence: TGTGCCAGCAGCCCCCGGACAGGGGGCCCGAGCTCTGGAAACACCATATATTTT. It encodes CASSPRTGGPSSGNTIYF.

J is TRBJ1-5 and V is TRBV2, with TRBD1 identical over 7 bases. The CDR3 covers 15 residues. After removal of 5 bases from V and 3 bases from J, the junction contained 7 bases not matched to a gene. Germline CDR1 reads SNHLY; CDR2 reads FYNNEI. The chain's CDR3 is CASSSEDRLNQPQHF. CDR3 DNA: TGTGCCAGCAGTTCGGAGGACAGGCTCAATCAGCCCCAGCATTTT.